This entry is about one T cell receptor beta chain. The data were obtained in a study of blood T cell repertoires in COVID-19. Whole-study context: COVID-19 samples from acute and convalescent phases originated in the United States, Italy and Spain. The analysed material was cDNA or gDNA that came from T cells, B-cell-depleted T cells, or PBMCs.

In the original workflow: Amplified reference gene primers provided the basis for estimating nucleated cell counts. Some clones are missing from TCRdb's copy, which holds only in-frame ones; the method was immunoSEQ multiplex PCR. That table supplies the V and J calls and clone size; D and trimming were determined from the DNA. Here the sample spans about 44,000 clones, 87% being singletons. V dropped 5 bases and J dropped 3; count of bases not matched to a gene: 6. The CDR3 contains 15 residues. Germline CDR1 and CDR2: SGHAT and FQNNGV. The chain employs TRBV11-2 and TRBJ2-7; TRBD2 aligns across 11 bases. Sequencing was done on a sample of peripheral blood. The TCR sequence derives from a human donor in a cohort sampled during active COVID-19. The CDR3 reads CASSTIAGGIYEQYF. For the CDR3, the DNA is TGTGCCAGCAGCACTATAGCGGGAGGGATCTACGAGCAGTACTTC.